The rows below give T cell receptor beta chains drawn from one sample of a study of shared clonotypes between healthy human individuals. Clones were read by immunoSEQ multiplex PCR, and TCRdb kept only the in-frame ones, dropping some. The sample lists some 1 million clones, 70% to 80% seen once, with around 1.5% in the top ten. The specimen was memory CD4+ T cells sorted from blood. These receptors were collected from a young man in good health. Both conserved end residues are trimmed from each CDR3. A D gene is named only where the DNA matches it firmly.

d_gene	v_gene	CDR3aa
.	TRBV7-3	ASSQEDGYGYT
TRBD1	TRBV28	ASRVTGGLTSETQY
.	TRBV7-2	ASSLLSDTQY
TRBD2	TRBV29-1	SVVAGGYPNEQF
.	TRBV7-9	ASSLDRPKTDTQY
TRBD2	TRBV7-9	ASSVRLAQQETQY
.	TRBV11-2	ASSGDLSGANVLT
.	TRBV21-1	ASSKSGTHNYGYT
.	TRBV30	AWNPTGRYNSPLH
TRBD2	TRBV4-3	ASSSGLAGREQY
TRBD1	TRBV19	ASSTPGQGRNEQY
TRBD2	TRBV7-2	ASSSTSGSANEQF
TRBD1	TRBV27	ASSPGQGGYEQY
TRBD2	TRBV5-4	ASSLVTWREGTQETQY
TRBD1	TRBV9	ASGGRGGAAEGYT
TRBD1	TRBV14	ASSQSTGQGIYEQY
.	TRBV7-9	ASSLSTTGPYEQY
TRBD2	TRBV19	ASSIGWTSRTDKNIQY
.	TRBV18	ASSPGVSSYEQY
.	TRBV18	ASSPLPGRNEQY
TRBD2	TRBV7-2	ASSSGLAENIQY
.	TRBV5-1	ASSNEQGSYNEQF
TRBD1	TRBV29-1	SAGTGGKKLF
.	TRBV7-2	ASSSIAGETQY
.	TRBV30	AWMDRGRTRGTGELF
.	TRBV18	ASSPLGDTNEKLF
.	TRBV18	ASQMGPKREQY